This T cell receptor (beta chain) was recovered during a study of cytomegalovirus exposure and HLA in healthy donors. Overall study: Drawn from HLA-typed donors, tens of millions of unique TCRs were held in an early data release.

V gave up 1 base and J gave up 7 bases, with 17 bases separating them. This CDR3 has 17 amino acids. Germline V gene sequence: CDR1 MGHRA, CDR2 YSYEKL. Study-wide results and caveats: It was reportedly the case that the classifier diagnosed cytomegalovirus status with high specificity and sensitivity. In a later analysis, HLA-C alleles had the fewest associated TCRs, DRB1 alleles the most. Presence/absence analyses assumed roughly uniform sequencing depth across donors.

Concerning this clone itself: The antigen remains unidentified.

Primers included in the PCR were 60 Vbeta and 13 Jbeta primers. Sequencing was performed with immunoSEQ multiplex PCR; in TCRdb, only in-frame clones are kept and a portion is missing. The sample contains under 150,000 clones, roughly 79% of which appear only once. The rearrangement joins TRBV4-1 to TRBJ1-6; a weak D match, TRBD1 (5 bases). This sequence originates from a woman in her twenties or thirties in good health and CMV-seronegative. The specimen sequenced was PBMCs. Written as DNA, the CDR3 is TGCGCCAGCAGCCAAGTCTCCGCAGGGATTGGGAATTCACCCCTCCACTTT. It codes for CASSQVSAGIGNSPLHF.